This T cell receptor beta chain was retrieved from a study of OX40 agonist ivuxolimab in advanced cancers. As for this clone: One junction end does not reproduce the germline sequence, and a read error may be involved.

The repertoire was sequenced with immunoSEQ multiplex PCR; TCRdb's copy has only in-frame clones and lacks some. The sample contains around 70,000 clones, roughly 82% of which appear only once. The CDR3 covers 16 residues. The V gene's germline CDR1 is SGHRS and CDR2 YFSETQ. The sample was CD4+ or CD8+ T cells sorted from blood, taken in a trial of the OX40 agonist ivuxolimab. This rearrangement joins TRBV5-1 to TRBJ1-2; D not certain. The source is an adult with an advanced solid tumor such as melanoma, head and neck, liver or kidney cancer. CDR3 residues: CASTLEVGRPFEGYTF. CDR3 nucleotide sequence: TGCGCCAGCACCTTGGAGGTGGGCCGCCCGTTCGAGGGCTACACCTTC.